Given below is one T cell receptor (beta chain) in context. Germline values: CDR1 GTSNPN, CDR2 SVGIG (reference sequence). The CDR3 extends over 15 amino acids. The V and J ends lost 2 bases and 4 bases respectively, with 17 bases between them. These data belong to a study of T cells in pancreatic ductal adenocarcinoma. Selected pancreatic ductal adenocarcinoma patients had undergone surgery without neoadjuvant therapy. Profiled with immunoSEQ multiplex PCR; TCRdb holds only in-frame clones, not every one. This sample has around 94,000 clones, with about 96% found just once. Sequencing was done on a sample of PBMCs. This TCR was recovered from a human donor with pancreatic ductal adenocarcinoma. The chain couples TRBV30 to TRBJ2-5; D gene unclear. The CDR3 region has the DNA TGTGCCTGGAGTACAGCCAATTTTGTAGGAGAGACCCAGTACTTC. Protein product: CAWSTANFVGETQYF.